The 25 T cell receptor beta chains presented below share a single source sample, sequenced in a study of shared clonotypes between healthy human individuals. Clones were read by immunoSEQ multiplex PCR, and TCRdb kept only the in-frame ones, dropping some. The sample contains about 560,000 clones, around 78% of which appear only once. The specimen was PBMCs. The receptors come from a middle-aged woman in good health. Some clones in this sample may be carry-over from other donors' samples.

This rearrangement joins TRBV5-4 to TRBJ2-7; 8 nucleotides match TRBD2. The V gene's germline CDR1 is SGHNT and CDR2 YYREEE (reference sequence). CDR3 size: 15 residues. V lost 1 base and J lost 7; bases outside the gene matches: 10. CDR3 loop: CASSLMSGGPREQYF. The DNA of the CDR3 is TGTGCCAGCAGCTTGATGTCGGGAGGGCCACGGGAGCAGTACTTC. The full variable domain, with the rest looked up from reference TRBV5-4 and TRBJ2-7, is ETGVTQSPTHLIKTRGQQVTLRCSSQSGHNTVSWYQQALGQGPQFIFQYYREEENGRGNFPPRFSGLQFPNYSSELNVNALELDDSALYLCASSLMSGGPREQYFGPGTRLTVT.

This rearrangement joins TRBV13 to TRBJ2-1; D tentatively fits TRBD1 or TRBD2 (5 bases each). The length of the CDR3 is 17 residues. Trimming pared 0 bases from V and 7 bases from J, leaving 19 bases between. Germline V CDR1 and CDR2: PRHDT, FYEKMQ (reference sequence). CDR3 DNA sequence: TGTGCCAGCAGCTTAGGATTCTCCGGGACCCCGGGGAATGAGCAGTTCTTC. Translating gives CASSLGFSGTPGNEQFF.

A single count supports this clone. The chain is built from TRBV18 and TRBJ2-3; D remains ambiguous. The CDR3 is 14 amino acids. From germline, CDR1 is KGHSH and CDR2 LQKENI. V lost 5 bases and J 0 bases, leaving 9 bases between the germline ends. The DNA of the CDR3 is TGTGCCAGCTCATCGATGGCAAGCACAGATACGCAGTATTTT. It encodes CASSSMASTDTQYF.

V is TRBV28 and J is TRBJ2-1; possibly TRBD1 or TRBD2 for D (5 bases each). CDR3 length equals 15 residues. Trimming shortened V by 3 bases and J by 7 bases, and 16 bases separated the two germline ends. Germline CDR1 MDHEN, CDR2 SYDVKM. This chain's CDR3 is CASSLAAGRLNEQFF. Here the CDR3 DNA reads TGTGCCAGCAGTTTGGCGGCAGGGAGACTGAATGAGCAGTTCTTC.

This clone has a handful of counts. V is TRBV4-1 and J is TRBJ2-7, with 7 positions matching TRBD2. The V segment lost 0 bases and the J segment 4 bases; nucleotides outside the gene matches: 6. The CDR3 has 15 amino acids. Germline V gene lookup returns CDR1 MGHRA and CDR2 YSYEKL. CDR3 sequence: CASSQEDDGGYEQYF. In DNA form, the CDR3 reads TGCGCCAGCAGCCAAGAAGATGACGGGGGGTACGAGCAGTACTTC.

The V gene is TRBV5-1, the J gene TRBJ2-1, with 8 bases lining up with TRBD1. The CDR3 is made up of 15 amino acids. After removal of 4 bases from V and 8 bases from J, the junction contained 11 bases not matched to a gene. CDR1 is SGHRS, CDR2 YFSETQ, per germline. CDR3 amino acids: CASSARQGRWDEQFF. The CDR3 region has the DNA TGCGCCAGCAGCGCAAGACAGGGGCGTTGGGATGAGCAGTTCTTC. Looking up the rest from reference TRBV5-1 and TRBJ2-1 gives the full variable domain: KAGVTQTPRYLIKTRGQQVTLSCSPISGHRSVSWYQQTPGQGLQFLFEYFSETQRNKGNFPGRFSGRQFSNSRSEMNVSTLELGDSALYLCASSARQGRWDEQFFGPGTRLTVL.

As regards this clone: One base away lies a much larger clone, so this may be a sequencing read error. The chain combines TRBV18 with TRBJ2-7; 7 nucleotides align to TRBD2. CDR1 is KGHSH and CDR2 is LQKENI in the germline V gene. Trimming took 3 bases from V and 1 from J; bases not matched to a gene: 9. The CDR3 has 16 residues. CDR3 sequence: CASSPGLVGNSYEQYF. CDR3 nucleotides: TGTGCCAGCTCACCCGGACTAGTGGGTAATTCCTACGAGCAGTACTTC.

The V gene is TRBV6-1, the J gene TRBJ2-2; D is undetermined. With 1 base removed from V and 6 bases from J, the gap between germline ends came to 9 bases. The CDR3 loop spans 14 amino acids. The germline V gene encodes CDR1 MNHNS and CDR2 SASEGT. Here the CDR3 DNA reads TGTGCCAGCAGTGAAGTTTGGGTTCCCGGGGAGCTGTTTTTT. Translated: CASSEVWVPGELFF.

The rearrangement uses TRBV2 and TRBJ1-5; D is uncertain. V lost 4 bases and J 7 bases, leaving 14 bases between the germline ends. CDR1 is SNHLY and CDR2 is FYNNEI in the germline V gene. The CDR3 sequence is 14 residues long. CDR3 sequence: CASSVREGLQPQHF. CDR3 DNA sequence: TGTGCCAGCAGTGTTCGGGAGGGCCTCCAGCCCCAGCATTTT. The whole variable domain, filled in from reference TRBV2 and TRBJ1-5, reads EPEVTQTPSHQVTQMGQEVILRCVPISNHLYFYWYRQILGQKVEFLVSFYNNEISEKSEIFDDQFSVERPDGSNFTLKIRSTKLEDSAMYFCASSVREGLQPQHFGDGTRLSIL.

In the case of this clone: The sample carries other DNA sequences with the same CDR3. The chain recombines TRBV19 with TRBJ1-2; 7 bases are a match to TRBD1. This CDR3 region has 14 residues. V shed 6 bases and J 2 bases; nucleotides not matched to a gene: 6. Germline loops: CDR1 LNHDA, CDR2 SQIVND (reference sequence). CDR3 in amino acids: CASSQGQANYGYTF. In nucleotides, the CDR3 is TGTGCCAGTAGCCAAGGACAGGCCAACTATGGCTACACCTTC.

This chain uses TRBV5-1 with TRBJ2-5, with 10 bases matching TRBD2. Germline CDR1 SGHRS, CDR2 YFSETQ. This CDR3 is 15 amino acids long. The V segment lost 4 bases and the J segment 3 bases; nucleotides outside the gene matches: 6. This CDR3 reads CASSGIGTSEETQYF. The CDR3 region has the DNA TGCGCCAGCAGCGGAATCGGGACTAGCGAAGAGACCCAGTACTTC.

This chain uses TRBV9 with TRBJ2-1; D perhaps matches TRBD2 (5 bases). The CDR3 extends over 15 amino acids. The V gene lost 1 base and the J gene lost 8 bases, with 16 bases spanning the gap. The germline CDR1 and CDR2 sequences are SGDLS and YYNGEE. The CDR3 bases are TGTGCCAGCAGCGTATCAGGCTCAGACGGGGATGAGCAGTTCTTC. Protein sequence: CASSVSGSDGDEQFF. The whole variable domain, filled in from reference TRBV9 and TRBJ2-1, reads DSGVTQTPKHLITATGQRVTLRCSPRSGDLSVYWYQQSLDQGLQFLIQYYNGEERAKGNILERFSAQQFPDLHSELNLSSLELGDSALYFCASSVSGSDGDEQFFGPGTRLTVL.

V is TRBV4-2 and J is TRBJ2-5; 8 bases fit TRBD1. Germline loops: CDR1 LGHNA, CDR2 YNFKEQ. J gave up 4 bases and V 2 bases, and 12 bases lay outside the gene matches. CDR3 size: 17 residues. Here the CDR3 reads CASSQHAGQGRGETQYF. DNA of the CDR3: TGTGCCAGCAGCCAACACGCCGGACAGGGCAGAGGAGAGACCCAGTACTTC.

The sample holds one count of this clone. CDR3 nucleotides: TGTGCCAGTAGCACGGGCCCTCAAGAGACCCAGTACTTC. Amino acid sequence: CASSTGPQETQYF. The gene calls are TRBV19 and TRBJ2-5; unclear D gene. Germline V gene lookup returns CDR1 LNHDA and CDR2 SQIVND (reference sequence). CDR3 length: 13 residues. V lost 6 bases to trimming and J lost 2 bases, with 10 bases between them.

V and J are TRBV11-3 and TRBJ2-5; 9 positions agree with TRBD2. The J call may be faulty, since TRBJ2-7 better matches the DNA end. The CDR3 runs to 14 residues. Germline V lookup: CDR1 SGHNT, CDR2 YENEEA. The CDR3 DNA reads TGTGCCAGCAGTCGAGCGGGAGGTTACTACGAGCAGTACTTC. Translation gives CASSRAGGYYEQYF.

Details on this clone: Other nucleotide sequences in the sample specify the same CDR3. The V call is TRBV27, the J call TRBJ2-1; a weak D match, TRBD1 (6 bases). CDR1 MNHEY and CDR2 SMNVEV come from the germline V gene (reference sequence). Deletions cut 3 bases from V and 10 bases from J, with 13 bases between. CDR3 length: 13 amino acids. CDR3 sequence: CASSFRGSNEQFF. The DNA for the CDR3 is TGTGCCAGCAGTTTTAGGGGGTCGAACGAGCAGTTCTTC.

The rearrangement joins TRBV14 to TRBJ2-7; 8 positions match TRBD1. CDR1 and CDR2 (germline): SGHDN, FVKESK. The CDR3 sequence is 15 residues long. J gave up 4 bases and V 4 bases, and 9 bases lay outside the gene matches. The chain's CDR3 is CASSRIQGAGYEQYF. The DNA of the CDR3 is TGTGCCAGCAGCCGAATCCAGGGGGCTGGTTACGAGCAGTACTTC.

At least ten counts were recorded for this clone. The V gene is TRBV27, the J gene TRBJ2-1; the match to TRBD2 covers 10 bases. Germline-derived CDR1 and CDR2 are MNHEY and SMNVEV (reference sequence). This CDR3 has 15 amino acids. With 5 bases clipped from V and 9 bases from J, the junction kept 10 bases outside the gene matches. CDR3 region: CASSPSGRGFGEQFF. CDR3 in DNA: TGTGCCAGCAGTCCAAGCGGGAGGGGCTTCGGTGAGCAGTTCTTC.

The count of this clone is one. The chain employs TRBV28 and TRBJ1-5; the match to TRBD1 covers 9 bases. This CDR3 has 17 amino acids. V lost 6 bases to trimming and J lost 4 bases; unmatched junction nucleotides: 13. Germline V gives CDR1 MDHEN, CDR2 SYDVKM. CDR3 loop: CASRRSGTGTWNQPQHF. The CDR3 coding sequence is TGTGCCAGCAGGCGAAGTGGGACAGGGACTTGGAATCAGCCCCAGCATTTT.

The rearrangement joins TRBV7-9 to TRBJ2-1; no firm D call. V gave up 0 bases and J gave up 3 bases, with 3 bases separating them. From germline, CDR1 is SEHNR and CDR2 FQNEAQ (reference sequence). This CDR3 is built from 13 residues. The chain's CDR3 is CASSLADYNEQFF. Here the CDR3 DNA reads TGTGCCAGCAGCTTAGCGGACTACAATGAGCAGTTCTTC.

In DNA form, the CDR3 reads TGTGCCACCAGCAGTTGGACTAGCGGGAGAGGGGAGACCCAGTACTTC. Translation: CATSSWTSGRGETQYF. The V gene is TRBV15, the J gene TRBJ2-5; TRBD2 matches 13 bases. The CDR3 loop spans 16 amino acids. Germline CDR1 LNHNV, CDR2 YYDKDF (reference sequence). Losses at the gene ends were 3 bases for V and 5 bases for J; bases not matched to a gene: 6.

The rearrangement links TRBV7-7 to TRBJ2-1; D is unclear. The CDR3 spans 13 residues. V lost 0 bases and J lost 5, with 5 bases in between. From germline, CDR1 is SSHAT and CDR2 FNYEAQ (reference sequence). CDR3 coding DNA: TGTGCCAGCAGCTTAGCGGTCGACAATGAGCAGTTCTTC. Translated: CASSLAVDNEQFF.

This clone was found once. The chain is built from TRBV10-3 and TRBJ2-3; weak D call: TRBD2 (5 bases). The CDR3 loop spans 15 amino acids. V lost 6 bases to trimming and J lost 2 bases, with 15 bases between them. CDR1 and CDR2 from the germline V gene are ENHRY and SYGVKD. In DNA form, the CDR3 reads TGTGCCATCAGAGTTAGGACTGTCTCCACAGATACGCAGTATTTT. This sequence encodes CAIRVRTVSTDTQYF.

The chain has TRBV27 and TRBJ1-2, with TRBD1 matching over 8 bases. V trimming: 5 bases; J trimming: 4 bases; junction bases outside the gene matches: 12. The length of the CDR3 is 16 residues. Germline V gene lookup returns CDR1 MNHEY and CDR2 SMNVEV (reference sequence). Written as DNA, the CDR3 is TGTGCCAGCAGTCTGGGCCCGCGACAGGGGTCCTATGGCTACACCTTC. Its protein is CASSLGPRQGSYGYTF.

The gene calls are TRBV14 and TRBJ1-2, with D possibly TRBD1 on 5 matching bases. Germline loops: CDR1 SGHDN, CDR2 FVKESK. Between the trimmed V and J ends, which lost 0 bases and 2 bases, there was a span of 10 bases. The CDR3 is 15 amino acids. The CDR3 loop is CASSQDGGRNYGYTF. The CDR3 region has the DNA TGTGCCAGCAGCCAAGATGGGGGACGCAACTATGGCTACACCTTC. The full variable domain, completed using reference TRBV14 and TRBJ1-2, is EAGVTQFPSHSVIEKGQTVTLRCDPISGHDNLYWYRRVMGKEIKFLLHFVKESKQDESGMPNNRFLAERTGGTYSTLKVQPAELEDSGVYFCASSQDGGRNYGYTFGSGTRLTVV.